These T cell receptor beta chains were read from a single sample in a study of early T cells in non-severe SARS-CoV-2 infection. Using its own MiXCR run on the 5' RACE reads, TCRdb lists one record per CDR3 protein. The sample has 75,000 to 100,000 distinct CDR3 sequences, around 14% seen once. Source material: whole blood. These receptors were collected from an adult who was a healthcare worker with PCR-confirmed SARS-CoV-2 infection or an uninfected control (not recorded which). The CDR3 runs from the conserved cysteine through the conserved F or W. A D gene is named only where the DNA matches it firmly. For some rows the clone size is stated as once, few or many, or as a class when expanded; others skip it.

cdr3_length j_call d_call clone_size v_call cdr3_nt cdr3_aa
15 TRBJ2-1 NA NA TRBV5-1 TGCGCCAGCAGCTTGGCGGGAAGCTCCTACAATGAGCAGTTCTTC CASSLAGSSYNEQFF
16 TRBJ1-4 NA many TRBV18 TGTGCCAGCTCACCACGGTTTAAAGGGGATAATGAAAAACTGTTTTTT CASSPRFKGDNEKLFF
15 TRBJ1-4 NA few TRBV11-2 TGTGCCAGCAGCCGGCAAGTGGGTTGGGATGAAAAACTGTTTTTT CASSRQVGWDEKLFF
15 TRBJ2-1 NA few TRBV12-3/TRBV12-4 TGTGCCAGCAGTTTTGGGCGAAGCTCCTACAATGAGCAGTTCTTC CASSFGRSSYNEQFF
12 TRBJ2-5 NA few TRBV29-1 TGCAGCGCCAGGACAGACCAAGAGACCCAGTACTTC CSARTDQETQYF
16 TRBJ2-7 TRBD2 many TRBV18 TGTGCCAGCTCACCGATGACTAGCGGGAGGGATTACGAGCAGTACTTC CASSPMTSGRDYEQYF
15 TRBJ2-3 NA NA TRBV9 TGTGCCAGCAGCGTAGGCGGCAGTAGCACAGATACGCAGTATTTT CASSVGGSSTDTQYF
15 TRBJ2-1 TRBD2 NA TRBV30 TGTGCCTCCGGGACTAGCGGGATTCGAGACAATGAGCAGTTCTTC CASGTSGIRDNEQFF
13 TRBJ1-2 NA NA TRBV12-5 TGTGCTAGTGGTTTAGAGGGTCACTATGGCTACACCTTC CASGLEGHYGYTF
15 TRBJ2-1 NA NA TRBV3-1 TGTGCCAGCAGCCAAGATCGGAACAGGGTGAATGAGCAGTTCTTC CASSQDRNRVNEQFF
15 TRBJ1-5 NA NA TRBV28 TGTGCCAGCAGTTCGGGGGAGGCGGCCGTTACGCCCCAGCATTTT CASSSGEAAVTPQHF
15 TRBJ1-2 NA few TRBV7-9 TGTGCCAGCAGCTTAGATTCGGGGGCCCCCCGGGGCTACACCTTC CASSLDSGAPRGYTF
13 TRBJ1-5 NA many TRBV30 TGTGCCTGGAGTGTAGGTCCTGGGCAGCCCCAGCATTTT CAWSVGPGQPQHF
16 TRBJ2-1 TRBD2 few TRBV5-6 TGTGCCAGCAGCTTGGGGCGGGAGAGTCGGTTGAATGAGCAGTTCTTC CASSLGRESRLNEQFF
18 TRBJ1-1 NA NA TRBV11-2 TGTGCCAGCAGACTAGTCCTCGGCGGGGGTAGAGTGAACACTGAAGCTTTCTTT CASRLVLGGGRVNTEAFF
15 TRBJ2-7 NA few TRBV28 TGTGCCAGCAGTCCGCCCCCCAGGGTGCCCTACGAGCAGTACTTC CASSPPPRVPYEQYF
14 TRBJ2-1 NA few TRBV19 TGTGCCAGTAGTATAGTCGCTGGAGGCAATGAGCAGTTCTTC CASSIVAGGNEQFF
14 TRBJ1-1 TRBD1 few TRBV7-9 TGTGCCAGCAGCTCGGGAGACAGGGTAACTGAAGCTTTCTTT CASSSGDRVTEAFF
11 TRBJ2-2 NA NA TRBV6-1 TGTGCCAGCAGCGAGTTCGGGGAGCTGTTTTTT CASSEFGELFF
18 TRBJ2-3 TRBD2 few TRBV7-8 TGTGCCAGCAGCTTGCCAACACCGGGACTAGCGAAGACAGATACGCAGTATTTT CASSLPTPGLAKTDTQYF